This T cell receptor (beta chain) comes out of a study of yellow fever vaccine responses in identical twins. Regarding the study as a whole: Twins' T cell vaccine responses reportedly looked partly convergent, partly personalized.

TCRdb re-called the RT-PCR reads with MiXCR, one entry per CDR3 protein. Counted here are 30,000 to 40,000 distinct CDR3 sequences, less than 70% occurring once; the ten biggest clones make up about 4.5%. As concerns this clonotype: The target antigen is unknown.

The V end lost 5 bases, the J end lost 4 bases, and 15 bases lay between the germline ends. The CDR3 extends over 14 amino acids. J is TRBJ2-7 and V is TRBV12-3 or TRBV12-4, with D perhaps TRBD2 (7 bases). The TCR was taken from a woman aged 18-29 years who received the yellow fever vaccine. Sequenced material: T cells from blood (PBMCs), unsorted or a sorted subset (not recorded which), taken before or after yellow fever vaccination (not recorded which). In DNA form, the CDR3 reads TGTGCCAGCAGTCCCCAGGGGCGGGAGTACGAGCAGTACTTC. It translates to CASSPQGREYEQYF.